The 21 T cell receptor beta chains in this list originate from one sample, sequenced in a study of control samples from healthy donors and cancer patients. Assay used: immunoSEQ multiplex PCR; TCRdb lists only in-frame clones, some missing. In the table there are about 160,000 clones, roughly 95% of which are singletons. Sequenced sample: blood. These receptor sequences come from a woman in her twenties or thirties in good health.

V and J are TRBV19 and TRBJ1-4, with a possible D match to TRBD1 (5 bases). The germline CDR1 and CDR2 sequences are LNHDA and SQIVND (reference sequence). The CDR3 spans 14 residues. The ends were cut back, 3 bases at V and 6 bases at J, with 11 bases in the middle. CDR3 nucleotide sequence: TGTGCCAGTAGTATTGGTCAGGGCTATGAAAAACTGTTTTTT. This sequence encodes CASSIGQGYEKLFF.

The V call is TRBV11-2, the J call TRBJ2-2; D may match TRBD1 or TRBD2 (5 bases each). V lost 2 bases to trimming and J lost 0 bases, with 10 bases between them. Germline V gene lookup returns CDR1 SGHAT and CDR2 FQNNGV. The CDR3 is 16 amino acids. CDR3 sequence: CASSLRGAANTGELFF. DNA of the CDR3: TGTGCCAGCAGCTTAAGAGGGGCCGCGAACACCGGGGAGCTGTTTTTT.

V usage is TRBV6-4 and J usage is TRBJ2-3, with a tentative D call TRBD2 (5 bases). Trimming pared 5 bases from V and 6 bases from J, leaving 15 bases between. The CDR3 has 14 amino acids. From germline, CDR1 is MRHNA and CDR2 SNTAGT. CDR3 region: CASSLRAGRDTQYF. The CDR3 nucleotides read TGTGCCAGCAGTCTTAGGGCGGGCCGGGATACGCAGTATTTT.

This clone has a single count. The V and J genes are TRBV4-2 and TRBJ2-1, with TRBD1 identical over 12 bases. The V segment lost 2 bases and the J segment 4 bases; nucleotides outside the gene matches: 6. The V gene's germline CDR1 is LGHNA and CDR2 YNFKEQ. This CDR3 is built from 17 residues. The CDR3 coding sequence is TGTGCCAGCAGCCAACGAGGGACAGGGGGCCAATACAATGAGCAGTTCTTC. As protein: CASSQRGTGGQYNEQFF.

The chain carries TRBV13 and TRBJ2-7; D possibly corresponds to TRBD2 (5 bases). CDR1 and CDR2 (germline): PRHDT, FYEKMQ (reference sequence). The CDR3 runs 13 residues. The ends were cut back, 4 bases at V and 6 bases at J, with 13 bases in the middle. The CDR3 region is CASSSDLGSEQYF. The CDR3 bases are TGTGCCAGCAGCTCAGATTTAGGGAGCGAGCAGTACTTC.

The CDR3 sequence is CASSYGVPSDTQYF. In DNA form, the CDR3 reads TGTGCCAGCAGTTACGGGGTCCCCAGCGATACGCAGTATTTT. The chain is built from TRBV6-5 and TRBJ2-3; no definite D call. CDR1 is MNHEY and CDR2 is SVGAGI in the germline V gene. This CDR3 is built from 14 residues. V lost 2 bases, J lost 6 bases, and 12 bases lay in between.

CDR3 region: CASTTGGANYGYTF. In DNA form, the CDR3 reads TGTGCCAGCACCACCGGGGGAGCTAACTATGGCTACACCTTC. V gene TRBV28 combines with J gene TRBJ1-2, with D possibly being TRBD1 (5 bases). CDR3 length: 14 amino acids. With 7 bases removed from V and 0 bases from J, the gap between germline ends came to 12 bases. Germline CDR1 and CDR2: MDHEN and SYDVKM.

V and J are TRBV11-2 and TRBJ1-1; tentative D call: TRBD1 (6 bases). CDR1 and CDR2 from the germline V gene are SGHAT and FQNNGV. Between the trimmed V and J ends, which lost 1 base and 8 bases, there was a span of 11 bases. There are 13 residues in the CDR3. CDR3 protein: CASSLAGQQEAFF. The CDR3 region has the DNA TGTGCCAGCAGCTTAGCCGGACAGCAAGAAGCTTTCTTT.

This CDR3 reads CASSLMGTTDTQYF. CDR3 DNA: TGTGCCAGCAGCTTAATGGGAACCACAGATACGCAGTATTTT. The J gene is TRBJ2-3, the V gene TRBV7-9; no definite D call. The CDR3 loop spans 14 amino acids. V lost 2 bases and J lost 2, with 8 bases in between. Germline V lookup: CDR1 SEHNR, CDR2 FQNEAQ (reference sequence).

This sequence joins TRBV15 and TRBJ2-1; D unclear. This CDR3 is built from 17 residues. CDR1 is LNHNV, CDR2 YYDKDF, per germline (reference sequence). V lost 0 bases and J 7 bases, leaving 19 bases between the germline ends. CDR3 DNA: TGTGCCACCAGCAGAGATTTTTTAACATCTCGGCAGAATGAGCAGTTCTTC. It specifies CATSRDFLTSRQNEQFF.

The V and J genes are TRBV18 and TRBJ2-3; D is perhaps TRBD1 (6 bases). The CDR3 has 15 residues. V lost 5 bases and J lost 1, with 13 bases in between. Germline assignment: CDR1 KGHSH and CDR2 LQKENI. The DNA for the CDR3 is TGTGCCAGCTCATCAAGTTGGACAGGCACAGATACGCAGTATTTT. This gives the protein CASSSSWTGTDTQYF.

This chain uses TRBV11-3 with TRBJ2-2; 11 nucleotides align to TRBD2. The germline CDR1 and CDR2 sequences are SGHNT and YENEEA. This CDR3 is 18 amino acids long. V gave up 5 bases and J gave up 3 bases; unmatched junction bases: 11. The CDR3, as DNA: TGTGCCAGCAGCCAACCATCGGGGACTAGCGGTTACACCGGGGAGCTGTTTTTT. It is translated as CASSQPSGTSGYTGELFF.

The chain has TRBV29-1 and TRBJ2-7; no firm D call. Germline CDR1 SQVTM, CDR2 ANQGSEA. This CDR3 is built from 15 residues. Trimming shortened V by 1 base and J by 0 bases, and 13 bases separated the two germline ends. CDR3 protein: CSVEGWEGGSYEQYF. CDR3 bases: TGCAGCGTTGAAGGTTGGGAAGGTGGCTCCTACGAGCAGTACTTC.

The chain joins TRBV5-1 to TRBJ1-1; D ambiguous. V was clipped by 4 bases and J by 3 bases, with 13 bases between them. This CDR3 is built from 14 residues. Per the germline V gene, CDR1 is SGHRS and CDR2 is YFSETQ. The CDR3 DNA reads TGCGCCAGCAGCCCTAGTCCCCGAGACACTGAAGCTTTCTTT. Protein sequence: CASSPSPRDTEAFF.

The chain joins TRBV6-1 to TRBJ2-5; 7 bases agree with TRBD2. The CDR3 spans 15 residues. CDR1 and CDR2 (germline): MNHNS, SASEGT. V lost 1 base, J lost 5 bases, and 7 bases stayed unmatched. The CDR3 sequence: CASSEVSREVETQYF. The CDR3 nucleotides read TGTGCCAGCAGTGAAGTAAGCCGGGAGGTTGAGACCCAGTACTTC.

The chain has TRBV5-1 and TRBJ1-1; 8 bases match TRBD1. J gave up 0 bases and V 3 bases, and 22 bases lay outside the gene matches. The germline V gene has CDR1 SGHRS and CDR2 YFSETQ. The CDR3 sequence is 21 residues long. The CDR3 here is CASSSLPGQARPWIMNTEAFF. In nucleotides, the CDR3 is TGCGCCAGCAGCTCCTTGCCGGGACAGGCACGGCCCTGGATCATGAACACTGAAGCTTTCTTT.

This clone was observed once. This chain joins TRBV28 and TRBJ2-7, with TRBD1 matching over 10 bases. This CDR3 has 14 amino acids. CDR1 is MDHEN, CDR2 SYDVKM, per germline. The V gene end was trimmed by 3 bases and the J gene end by 3 bases; junction bases not matched to a gene: 2. CDR3 nucleotide sequence: TGTGCCAGCAGTTTTGGGACAGGGGACTACGAGCAGTACTTC. Residues: CASSFGTGDYEQYF.

The chain employs TRBV7-2 and TRBJ2-2, with unresolved D. Germline V gives CDR1 SGHTA, CDR2 FQGNSA. The V end was cut by 5 bases, the J end by 7 bases, with 8 bases between. The CDR3 consists of 12 residues. This CDR3 is CASSRWGGELFF. DNA for the CDR3: TGTGCCAGCAGCCGCTGGGGCGGGGAGCTGTTTTTT.

This clone was observed a single time. The chain links TRBV28 to TRBJ2-1, with D unresolved. Trimming removed 4 bases from V and 4 bases from J, with 8 bases in between. There are 13 residues in the CDR3. Germline V lookup: CDR1 MDHEN, CDR2 SYDVKM. CDR3 loop: CASSWSPYNEQFF. CDR3 coding DNA: TGTGCCAGCAGTTGGTCCCCTTACAATGAGCAGTTCTTC.

V usage is TRBV7-8 and J usage is TRBJ2-3, with a tentative D call TRBD2 (6 bases). CDR3 length: 16 amino acids. V lost 2 bases to trimming and J lost 2 bases, with 14 bases between them. Germline V CDR1 and CDR2: SGHVS, FQNEAQ. The CDR3 nucleotides are TGTGCCAGCAGCTTAAACAGCGGGCCTGACACAGATACGCAGTATTTT. Amino acid sequence: CASSLNSGPDTDTQYF.

CDR3 in DNA: TGTGCCAGCAGCTCCCGGGACACCCCTAACGATGAGCAGTTCTTC. Encoded protein: CASSSRDTPNDEQFF. The chain is built from TRBV3-1 (or the pseudogene TRBV3-2) and TRBJ2-1, with D possibly matching TRBD1 (6 bases). This CDR3 region has 15 residues. Between the trimmed V and J ends, which lost 5 bases and 8 bases, there was a span of 19 bases. CDR1 LGHDT and CDR2 YNNKEL come from the germline V gene (reference sequence).